Presented here are 25 T cell receptor beta chains from one specimen sequenced in a study of lymphopenia after photon versus proton radiotherapy. Profiled with immunoSEQ multiplex PCR; TCRdb holds only in-frame clones, not every one. The table lists 43,000 or so clones, around 86% of them singletons, with around 2% in the top ten. The sample consisted of peripheral blood, taken from a patient treated with photon-based radiotherapy. These receptors all stem from a man aged 40-55 years with gastric cancer.

The rearrangement joins TRBV29-1 to TRBJ1-2; D perhaps matches TRBD1 (5 bases). Looked up from germline, CDR1 is SQVTM and CDR2 is ANQGSEA. CDR3 size: 12 residues. V dropped 3 bases and J dropped 7 bases, with 12 bases sitting between them. CDR3 sequence reads: CSVEGVWSGYTF. CDR3 sequence (DNA): TGCAGCGTTGAGGGGGTTTGGAGTGGCTACACCTTC. Filled out from reference TRBV29-1 and TRBJ1-2, the complete variable domain reads SAVISQKPSRDICQRGTSLTIQCQVDSQVTMMFWYRQQPGQSLTLIATANQGSEATYESGFVIDKFPISRPNLTFSTLTVSNMSPEDSSIYLCSVEGVWSGYTFGSGTRLTVV.

The CDR3 DNA follows: TGTGCCACCAGCAGTCCGCAGGGTAGAAGTGGCTACACCTTC. The encoded protein is CATSSPQGRSGYTF. V and J are TRBV15 and TRBJ1-2; TRBD1 might be the D (5 bases). From germline, CDR1 is LNHNV and CDR2 YYDKDF (reference sequence). V was cut by 3 bases and J by 7 bases, with 15 bases left in between. The CDR3 is 14 amino acids.

This clone was picked up a small number of times. The CDR3: CASSIGRRPQHF. The CDR3 bases are TGTGCCAGTAGTATAGGACGTCGGCCCCAGCATTTT. This chain uses TRBV19 with TRBJ1-5; D ambiguous. This CDR3 has 12 residues. V lost 1 base and J 9 bases, leaving 7 bases between the germline ends. Germline V gene lookup returns CDR1 LNHDA and CDR2 SQIVND (reference sequence).

The gene calls are TRBV6-1 and TRBJ1-5; D not certain. Trimming took 2 bases from V and 0 from J, leaving 20 bases between them. The CDR3 runs to 19 residues. Germline CDR1 and CDR2: MNHNS and SASEGT. This CDR3 reads CASSEWGVGYGYSNQPQHF. In DNA form, the CDR3 reads TGTGCCAGCAGTGAATGGGGTGTAGGTTATGGATATAGCAATCAGCCCCAGCATTTT.

This clone was recorded only once. This chain uses TRBV19 with TRBJ1-5; 9 nucleotides match TRBD1. The CDR3 loop spans 15 amino acids. The trim removed 5 bases at V and 4 bases at J, leaving 6 bases unmatched. The germline CDR1 and CDR2 sequences are LNHDA and SQIVND (reference sequence). Written as DNA, the CDR3 is TGTGCCAGTAGTTTCGGACAGGGGACGAATCAGCCCCAGCATTTT. This sequence encodes CASSFGQGTNQPQHF.

The chain has TRBV13 and TRBJ2-2; 10 bases are shared with TRBD1. V gave up 5 bases and J gave up 4 bases; unmatched junction bases: 10. The length of the CDR3 is 17 residues. The germline V gene encodes CDR1 PRHDT and CDR2 FYEKMQ (reference sequence). The CDR3 spells CASSPGQGEVRTGELFF. CDR3 bases: TGTGCCAGCAGCCCCGGACAGGGGGAGGTACGCACCGGGGAGCTGTTTTTT. Looking up the rest from reference TRBV13 and TRBJ2-2 gives the full variable domain: AAGVIQSPRHLIKEKRETATLKCYPIPRHDTVYWYQQGPGQDPQFLISFYEKMQSDKGSIPDRFSAQQFSDYHSELNMSSLELGDSALYFCASSPGQGEVRTGELFFGEGSRLTVL.

This clone showed up just once. V usage is TRBV5-8 and J usage is TRBJ2-1, with 11 bases aligning to TRBD1. V trimming: 3 bases; J trimming: 3 bases; junction bases outside the gene matches: 2. Germline loops: CDR1 SGHTS, CDR2 YDEGEE. The CDR3 has 15 amino acids. In DNA, the CDR3 is TGTGCCAGCAGCTGGGGGACAGGGGGCTACAATGAGCAGTTCTTC. Protein product: CASSWGTGGYNEQFF.

The chain is built from TRBV5-8 and TRBJ1-4; D is unresolved. CDR1 is SGHTS and CDR2 is YDEGEE in the germline V gene. The V end lost 4 bases, the J end lost 8 bases, and 18 bases lay between the germline ends. This CDR3 is built from 15 residues. As DNA, the CDR3 is TGTGCCAGCAGCCAAACCGGGCCCAGAGGGGAAAAACTGTTTTTT. Residues: CASSQTGPRGEKLFF.

This sequence joins TRBV7-3 and TRBJ1-2; D is perhaps TRBD1 (5 bases). Trimming shortened V by 5 bases and J by 4 bases, and 14 bases separated the two germline ends. Per germline, CDR1 SGHTA and CDR2 FQGTGA. This CDR3 has 14 residues. Here the CDR3 reads CASSPTSGPYGYTF. Written as DNA, the CDR3 is TGTGCCAGCAGCCCTACCTCAGGGCCCTATGGCTACACCTTC.

The rearrangement uses TRBV19 and TRBJ2-1; 8 bases map to TRBD2. V gave up 10 bases and J gave up 4 bases; unmatched junction bases: 9. The CDR3 sequence is 14 residues long. Looked up from germline, CDR1 is LNHDA and CDR2 is SQIVND (reference sequence). The CDR3 protein is CATRERGNYNEQFF. The CDR3 region has the DNA TGTGCCACCAGGGAGCGGGGGAATTACAATGAGCAGTTCTTC.

The V gene is TRBV19, the J gene TRBJ1-1, with D maybe TRBD1 (5 bases). The CDR3 totals 15 residues. In germline, CDR1 is LNHDA, CDR2 SQIVND (reference sequence). V was shortened by 6 bases and J by 7 bases, with 21 bases between the two germline ends. The DNA for the CDR3 is TGTGCCAGTAGAATCCTCGGGCAGACAGAAAGTGAAGCTTTCTTT. Translating gives CASRILGQTESEAFF.

For the CDR3, the DNA is TGTGCCAGCTCACCACTACAGGGGAACACTGAAGCTTTCTTT. This translates into CASSPLQGNTEAFF. J is TRBJ1-1 and V is TRBV18, with a tentative D call TRBD1 (6 bases). V lost 1 base to trimming and J lost 1 base, with 7 bases between them. CDR1 and CDR2 from the germline V gene are KGHSH and LQKENI. The CDR3 spans 14 residues.

V usage is TRBV30 and J usage is TRBJ1-1; 11 nucleotides match TRBD1. Trimming cost V 4 bases and J 4 bases; bases outside gene matches: 2. The CDR3 covers 13 residues. Germline V gene lookup returns CDR1 GTSNPN and CDR2 SVGIG (reference sequence). The DNA for the CDR3 is TGTGCCTGGACCGGACAGGGGGCCACTGAAGCTTTCTTT. It encodes CAWTGQGATEAFF.

For this clone: The junction shows a germline mismatch at one end, possibly a read error. The V and J genes are TRBV19 and TRBJ2-7; a weak D match, TRBD1 (7 bases). The CDR3 length is 16 residues. Germline values: CDR1 LNHDA, CDR2 SQIVND (reference sequence). The CDR3 is CASSTPGGPSSHEQYF. The CDR3 coding sequence is TGTGCCAGTAGTACCCCAGGGGGGCCTTCCTCCCACGAGCAGTACTTC. Supplemented by reference TRBV19 and TRBJ2-7, the full variable domain reads DGGITQSPKYLFRKEGQNVTLSCEQNLNHDAMYWYRQDPGQGLRLIYYSQIVNDFQKGDIAEGYSVSREKKESFPLTVTSAQKNPTAFYLCASSTPGGPSSHEQYFGPGTRLTVT.

The count of this clone is one. The gene calls are TRBV2 and TRBJ2-2; tentatively, D is TRBD2 (5 bases). The CDR3 length is 13 residues. The germline CDR1 and CDR2 sequences are SNHLY and FYNNEI. Trimming removed 3 bases from V and 5 bases from J, with 7 bases in between. DNA for the CDR3: TGTGCCAGCAGTGAGGAGGCAACCGGGGAGCTGTTTTTT. The encoded protein is CASSEEATGELFF. The variable domain in full, completed from reference TRBV2 and TRBJ2-2, reads EPEVTQTPSHQVTQMGQEVILRCVPISNHLYFYWYRQILGQKVEFLVSFYNNEISEKSEIFDDQFSVERPDGSNFTLKIRSTKLEDSAMYFCASSEEATGELFFGEGSRLTVL.

This clone was observed a handful of times. The rearrangement uses TRBV5-4 and TRBJ1-6; D is unclear. Deletions cut 3 bases from V and 11 bases from J, with 18 bases between. This CDR3 comprises 15 residues. Germline values: CDR1 SGHNT, CDR2 YYREEE (reference sequence). CDR3 in DNA: TGTGCCAGCAGCTCCAGCCGGCAGGTGGGAGCACCCCTCCACTTT. It specifies CASSSSRQVGAPLHF.

The chain carries TRBV11-2 and TRBJ2-5; tentatively, D is TRBD1 or TRBD2 (6 bases each). There are 15 residues in the CDR3. Trimming pared 5 bases from V and 6 bases from J, leaving 19 bases between. The germline V gene has CDR1 SGHAT and CDR2 FQNNGV. CDR3: CASSQNRGQTKTQYF. DNA for the CDR3: TGTGCCAGCAGCCAGAACCGGGGGCAGACAAAGACCCAGTACTTC.

The count of this clone is one. This chain joins TRBV27 and TRBJ2-6, with 7 positions matching TRBD2. V trimming: 11 bases; J trimming: 1 base; junction bases outside the gene matches: 8. In germline, CDR1 is MNHEY, CDR2 SMNVEV (reference sequence). The CDR3 loop spans 15 amino acids. CDR3 coding DNA: TGTGCCTCGCGACCGGGGGGTTCTGGGGCCAACGTCCTGACTTTC. Translation: CASRPGGSGANVLTF.

This chain connects TRBV27 to TRBJ2-7; TRBD2 is a possible D gene (5 bases). V gave up 5 bases and J gave up 6 bases, with 14 bases separating them. Germline V CDR1 and CDR2: MNHEY, SMNVEV (reference sequence). This CDR3 contains 13 residues. This chain's CDR3 is CASSPGEGGEQYF. CDR3 bases: TGTGCCAGCAGTCCGGGTGAGGGCGGCGAGCAGTACTTC.

V is TRBV12-5 and J is TRBJ1-3; 9 bases match TRBD1. CDR1 is LGHNT and CDR2 is FRNRAP in the germline V gene. The junction had 1 base not matched to a gene; V was cut back by 1 base and J by 0 bases. This CDR3 has 16 amino acids. CDR3 DNA: TGTGCTAGTGGTTTGGGGACAGGGGTCTCTGGAAACACCATATATTTT. It translates to CASGLGTGVSGNTIYF.

The rearrangement joins TRBV9 to TRBJ2-2; tentatively, D is TRBD2 (6 bases). Germline lookup yields CDR1 SGDLS and CDR2 YYNGEE. The CDR3 is 15 residues long. V was cut by 4 bases and J by 4 bases, with 14 bases left in between. The CDR3, as DNA: TGTGCCAGCAGCCCCGGGGGACTTTCCACCGGGGAGCTGTTTTTT. This sequence encodes CASSPGGLSTGELFF.

This clone was recorded once. The chain employs TRBV11-2 and TRBJ2-6, with TRBD2 as a possible D gene (5 bases). In germline, CDR1 is SGHAT, CDR2 FQNNGV. Between the trimmed V and J ends, which lost 1 base and 0 bases, there was a span of 10 bases. This CDR3 comprises 17 residues. As DNA, the CDR3 is TGTGCCAGCAGCTTAGGAGGGAGCCCCTCTGGGGCCAACGTCCTGACTTTC. Protein product: CASSLGGSPSGANVLTF. Together with reference TRBV11-2 and TRBJ2-6, the CDR3 gives the full variable domain: EAGVAQSPRYKIIEKRQSVAFWCNPISGHATLYWYQQILGQGPKLLIQFQNNGVVDDSQLPKDRFSAERLKGVDSTLKIQPAKLEDSAVYLCASSLGGSPSGANVLTFGAGSRLTVL.

The V call is TRBV6-5, the J call TRBJ2-2; TRBD1 matches 7 bases. Losses at the gene ends were 6 bases for V and 1 base for J; bases not matched to a gene: 5. Germline assignment: CDR1 MNHEY and CDR2 SVGAGI. The CDR3 has 15 residues. CDR3 in amino acids: CASSPGTENTGELFF. CDR3 nucleotides: TGTGCCAGCAGCCCCGGGACAGAGAACACCGGGGAGCTGTTTTTT.

The J gene is TRBJ2-3, the V gene TRBV19, with a weak D call TRBD2 (8 bases). Germline-derived CDR1 and CDR2 are LNHDA and SQIVND (reference sequence). Trimming took off 6 bases at V and 3 bases at J, with 16 bases between the two ends. The CDR3 extends over 15 amino acids. CDR3 sequence reads: CASSLREGATDTQYF. CDR3 nucleotide sequence: TGTGCCAGTAGCCTTCGGGAGGGGGCTACAGATACGCAGTATTTT.

The CDR3, as DNA: TGTGCCAGCAGCCCATTCCCCGGCAGGGGAGTCGACGGGGAGCTGTTTTTT. Translating it yields CASSPFPGRGVDGELFF. The chain employs TRBV5-5 and TRBJ2-2, with a possible D match to TRBD1 (6 bases). The germline V and J ends were trimmed by 4 bases and 7 bases, with 23 bases remaining between them. The CDR3 sequence is 17 residues long. CDR1 and CDR2 from the germline V gene are SGHKS and YYEKEE (reference sequence). Together with reference TRBV5-5 and TRBJ2-2, the CDR3 gives the full variable domain: DAGVTQSPTHLIKTRGQQVTLRCSPISGHKSVSWYQQVLGQGPQFIFQYYEKEERGRGNFPDRFSARQFPNYSSELNVNALLLGDSALYLCASSPFPGRGVDGELFFGEGSRLTVL.